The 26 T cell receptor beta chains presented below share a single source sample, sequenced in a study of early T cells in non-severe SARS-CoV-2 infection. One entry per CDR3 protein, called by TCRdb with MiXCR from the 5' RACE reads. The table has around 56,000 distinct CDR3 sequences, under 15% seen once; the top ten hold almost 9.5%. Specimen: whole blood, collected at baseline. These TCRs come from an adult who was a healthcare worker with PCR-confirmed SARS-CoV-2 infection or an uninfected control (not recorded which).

The CDR3 DNA is TGCGCCAGCATTGACAGGGGAAACACAGATACGCAGTATTTT. Protein sequence: CASIDRGNTDTQYF. The chain links TRBV10-2 to TRBJ2-3; 8 bases align to TRBD1. This CDR3 contains 14 residues. The germline V gene has CDR1 WSHSY and CDR2 SAAADI. The J segment lost 2 bases and the V segment lost 7 bases, leaving 5 bases of the junction unmatched.

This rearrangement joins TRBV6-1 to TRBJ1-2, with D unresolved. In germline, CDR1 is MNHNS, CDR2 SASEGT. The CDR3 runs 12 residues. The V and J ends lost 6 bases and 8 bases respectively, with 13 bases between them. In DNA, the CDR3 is TGTGCCAGCAGCACGGACGGTCTAGGCTACACCTTC. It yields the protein CASSTDGLGYTF.

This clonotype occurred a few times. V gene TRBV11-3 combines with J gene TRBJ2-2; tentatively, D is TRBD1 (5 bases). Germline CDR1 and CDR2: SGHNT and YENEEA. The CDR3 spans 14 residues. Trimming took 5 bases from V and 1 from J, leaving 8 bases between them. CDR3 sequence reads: CASSPQENTGELFF. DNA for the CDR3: TGTGCCAGCAGCCCACAGGAGAACACCGGGGAGCTGTTTTTT.

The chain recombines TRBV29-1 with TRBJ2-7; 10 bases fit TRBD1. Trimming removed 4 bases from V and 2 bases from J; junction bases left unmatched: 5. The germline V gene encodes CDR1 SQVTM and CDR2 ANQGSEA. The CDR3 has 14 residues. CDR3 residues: CSVVGTGDPYEQYF. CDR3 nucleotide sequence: TGCAGCGTTGTCGGGACAGGGGATCCCTACGAGCAGTACTTC.

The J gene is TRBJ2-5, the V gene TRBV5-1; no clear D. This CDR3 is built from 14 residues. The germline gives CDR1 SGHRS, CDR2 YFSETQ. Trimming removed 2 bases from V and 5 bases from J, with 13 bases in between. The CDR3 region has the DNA TGCGCCAGCAGCTTCTTTGACCCTCCGGAGACCCAGTACTTC. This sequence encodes CASSFFDPPETQYF.

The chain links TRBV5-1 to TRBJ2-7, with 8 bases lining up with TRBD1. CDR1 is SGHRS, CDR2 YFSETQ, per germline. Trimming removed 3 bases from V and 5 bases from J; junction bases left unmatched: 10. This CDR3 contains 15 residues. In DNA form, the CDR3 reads TGCGCCAGCAGCTGGCCGAGGACAGGGAGCCACGAGCAGTACTTC. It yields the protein CASSWPRTGSHEQYF.

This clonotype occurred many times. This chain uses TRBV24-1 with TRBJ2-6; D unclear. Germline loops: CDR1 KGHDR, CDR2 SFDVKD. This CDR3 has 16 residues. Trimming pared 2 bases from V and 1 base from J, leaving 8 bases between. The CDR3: CATSDYTLSGANVLTF. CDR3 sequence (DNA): TGTGCCACCAGTGATTACACTCTATCTGGGGCCAACGTCCTGACTTTC.

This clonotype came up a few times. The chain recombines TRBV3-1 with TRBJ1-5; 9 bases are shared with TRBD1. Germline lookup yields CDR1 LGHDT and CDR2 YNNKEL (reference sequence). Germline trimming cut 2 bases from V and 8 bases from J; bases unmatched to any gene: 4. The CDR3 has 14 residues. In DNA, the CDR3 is TGTGCCAGCAGCCAAAACAGGGGGCGAGAGCCCCAGCATTTT. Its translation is CASSQNRGREPQHF.

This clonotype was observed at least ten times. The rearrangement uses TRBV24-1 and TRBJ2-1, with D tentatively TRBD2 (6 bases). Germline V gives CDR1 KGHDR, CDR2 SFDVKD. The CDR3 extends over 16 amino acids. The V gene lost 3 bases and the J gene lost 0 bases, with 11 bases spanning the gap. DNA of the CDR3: TGTGCCACCAGTGATGCGGGGCTTAGCTCCTACAATGAGCAGTTCTTC. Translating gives CATSDAGLSSYNEQFF.

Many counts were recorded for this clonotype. The CDR3 loop is CASTQGQGNTEAFF. The DNA of the CDR3 is TGTGCCAGCACACAGGGACAGGGGAACACTGAAGCTTTCTTT. The V call is TRBV12-3 or TRBV12-4, the J call TRBJ1-1; 9 positions match TRBD1. CDR3 length: 14 amino acids. V dropped 7 bases and J dropped 1; count of bases not matched to a gene: 4.

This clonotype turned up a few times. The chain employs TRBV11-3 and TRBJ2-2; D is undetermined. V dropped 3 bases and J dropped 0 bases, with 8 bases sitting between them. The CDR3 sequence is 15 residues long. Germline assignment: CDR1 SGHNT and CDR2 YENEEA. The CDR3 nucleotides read TGTGCCAGCAGCTTGAACAGACCGAACACCGGGGAGCTGTTTTTT. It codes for CASSLNRPNTGELFF. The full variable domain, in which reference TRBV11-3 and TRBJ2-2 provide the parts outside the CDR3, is EAGVVQSPRYKIIEKKQPVAFWCNPISGHNTLYWYLQNLGQGPELLIRYENEEAVDDSQLPKDRFSAERLKGVDSTLKIQPAELGDSAVYLCASSLNRPNTGELFFGEGSRLTVL.

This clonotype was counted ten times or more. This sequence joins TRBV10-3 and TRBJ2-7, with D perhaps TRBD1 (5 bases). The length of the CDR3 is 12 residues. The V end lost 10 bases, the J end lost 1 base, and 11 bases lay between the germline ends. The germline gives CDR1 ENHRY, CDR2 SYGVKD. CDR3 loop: CATRSGSYEQYF. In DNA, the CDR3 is TGTGCCACCCGATCAGGGTCCTACGAGCAGTACTTC.

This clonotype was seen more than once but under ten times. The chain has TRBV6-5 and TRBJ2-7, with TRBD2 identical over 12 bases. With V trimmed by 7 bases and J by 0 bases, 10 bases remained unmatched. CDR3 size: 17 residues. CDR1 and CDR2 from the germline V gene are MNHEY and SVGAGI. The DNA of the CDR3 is TGTGCCAGCAACGCTCTAGCGGGGGGGACTAGCTCCTACGAGCAGTACTTC. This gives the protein CASNALAGGTSSYEQYF.

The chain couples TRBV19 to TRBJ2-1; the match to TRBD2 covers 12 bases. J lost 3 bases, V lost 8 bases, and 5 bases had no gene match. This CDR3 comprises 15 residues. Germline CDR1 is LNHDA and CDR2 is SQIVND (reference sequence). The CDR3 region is CASRLAGGDYNEQFF. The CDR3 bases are TGTGCCAGTCGCCTAGCGGGAGGGGACTACAATGAGCAGTTCTTC.

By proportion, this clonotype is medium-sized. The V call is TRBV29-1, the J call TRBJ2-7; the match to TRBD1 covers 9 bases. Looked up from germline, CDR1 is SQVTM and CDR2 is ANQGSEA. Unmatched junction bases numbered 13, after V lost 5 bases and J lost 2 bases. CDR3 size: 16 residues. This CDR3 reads CSVIPRTGVPPYEQYF. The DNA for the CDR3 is TGCAGCGTTATCCCCCGGACAGGGGTCCCCCCCTACGAGCAGTACTTC.

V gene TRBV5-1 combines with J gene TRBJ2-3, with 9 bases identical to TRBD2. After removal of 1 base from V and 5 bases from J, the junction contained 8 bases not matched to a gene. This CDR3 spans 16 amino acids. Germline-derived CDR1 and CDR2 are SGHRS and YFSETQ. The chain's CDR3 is CASSLWLAGSKDTQYF. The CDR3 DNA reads TGCGCCAGCAGCTTGTGGCTAGCGGGATCGAAAGATACGCAGTATTTT.

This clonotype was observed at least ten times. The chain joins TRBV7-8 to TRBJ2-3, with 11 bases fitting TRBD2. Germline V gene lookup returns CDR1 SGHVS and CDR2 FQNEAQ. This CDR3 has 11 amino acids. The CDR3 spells CVTSGADTQYF. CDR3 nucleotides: TGTGTGACTAGCGGGGCAGATACGCAGTATTTT. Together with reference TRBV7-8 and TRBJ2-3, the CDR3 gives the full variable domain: GAGVSQSPRYKVAKRGQDVALRCDPISGHVSLFWYQQALGQGPEFLTYFQNEAQLDKSGLPSDRFFAERPEGSVSTLKIQRTQQEDSAVYLCVTSGADTQYFGPGTRLTVL.

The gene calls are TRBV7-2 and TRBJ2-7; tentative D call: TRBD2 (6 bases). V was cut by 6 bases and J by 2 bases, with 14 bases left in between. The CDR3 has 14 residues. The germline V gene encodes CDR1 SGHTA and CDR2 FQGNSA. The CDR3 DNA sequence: TGTGCCAGCAGTTCCACTAGCAGTACCTACGAGCAGTACTTC. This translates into CASSSTSSTYEQYF.

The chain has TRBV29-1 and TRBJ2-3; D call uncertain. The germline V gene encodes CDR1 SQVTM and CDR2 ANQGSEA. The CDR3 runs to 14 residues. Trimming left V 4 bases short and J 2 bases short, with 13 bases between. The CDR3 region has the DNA TGCAGCGTTGTTAGGGAAGGGCTCACAGATACGCAGTATTTT. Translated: CSVVREGLTDTQYF.

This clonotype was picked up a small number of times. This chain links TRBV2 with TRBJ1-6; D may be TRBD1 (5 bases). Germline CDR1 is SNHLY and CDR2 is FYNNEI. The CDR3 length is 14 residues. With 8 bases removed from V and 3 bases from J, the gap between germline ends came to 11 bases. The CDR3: CASGQGLYNSPLHF. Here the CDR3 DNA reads TGTGCCAGCGGCCAGGGTCTCTATAATTCACCCCTCCACTTT.

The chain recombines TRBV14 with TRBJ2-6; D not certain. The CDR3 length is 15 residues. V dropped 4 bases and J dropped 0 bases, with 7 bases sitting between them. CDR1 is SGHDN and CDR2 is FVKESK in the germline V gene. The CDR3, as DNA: TGTGCCAGCAGCCTAATAAACTCTGGGGCCAACGTCCTGACTTTC. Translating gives CASSLINSGANVLTF.

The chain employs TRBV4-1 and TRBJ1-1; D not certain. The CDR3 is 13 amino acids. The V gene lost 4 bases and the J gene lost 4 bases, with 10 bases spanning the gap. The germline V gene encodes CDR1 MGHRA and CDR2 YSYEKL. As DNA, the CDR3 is TGCGCCAGCAGCCCCCATCTAACCACTGAAGCTTTCTTT. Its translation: CASSPHLTTEAFF.

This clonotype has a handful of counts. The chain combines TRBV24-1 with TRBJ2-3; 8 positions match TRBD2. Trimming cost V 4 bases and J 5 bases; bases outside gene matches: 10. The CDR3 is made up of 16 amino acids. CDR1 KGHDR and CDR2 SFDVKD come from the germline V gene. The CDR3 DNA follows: TGTGCCACCAGTGACCCCCGGGGGGGTTCCAGAGATACGCAGTATTTT. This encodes CATSDPRGGSRDTQYF.

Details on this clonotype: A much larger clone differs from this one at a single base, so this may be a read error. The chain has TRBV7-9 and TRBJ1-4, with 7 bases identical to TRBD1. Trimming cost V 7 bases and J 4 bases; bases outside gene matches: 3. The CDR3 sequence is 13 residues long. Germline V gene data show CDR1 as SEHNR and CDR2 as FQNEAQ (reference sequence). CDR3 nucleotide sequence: TGTGCCAGCAAAGGGGACAGTAATGAAAAACTGTTTTTT. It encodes CASKGDSNEKLFF.

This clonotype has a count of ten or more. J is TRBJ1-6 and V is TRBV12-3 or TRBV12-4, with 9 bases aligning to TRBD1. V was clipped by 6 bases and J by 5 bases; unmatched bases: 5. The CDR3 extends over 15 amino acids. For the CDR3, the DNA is TGTGCCAGCAGACTTCGGACAGGGGATAATTCACCCCTCCACTTT. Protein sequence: CASRLRTGDNSPLHF.

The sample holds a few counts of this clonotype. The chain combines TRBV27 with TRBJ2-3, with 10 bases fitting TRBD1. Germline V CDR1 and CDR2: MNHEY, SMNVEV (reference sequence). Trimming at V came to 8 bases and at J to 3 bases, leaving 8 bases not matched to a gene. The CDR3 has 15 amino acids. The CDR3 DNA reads TGTGCCAGCGGGGGACAGGGGATCGGGACAGATACGCAGTATTTT. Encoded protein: CASGGQGIGTDTQYF.